This is a list of T cell receptor beta chains from one sample in a study of T cells in lung cancer brain metastases. TCRdb keeps only in-frame clones here, not all; method: immunoSEQ multiplex PCR. Among about 4,200 clones, 70% to 90% were seen once, and the ten largest hold about 8%. The sequenced material came from tumor tissue from the primary lung tumor. Every receptor here comes from a man aged 55 to 70 with non-small cell lung cancer. The CDR3 runs from the conserved cysteine through the conserved F or W. The order of the fields is clone size, V gene, D gene, J gene, CDR3 DNA, CDR3 protein. D genes are given only for firm matches. Clone size, where shown, is once, few, many, or a class for clones that have expanded.

abundance: -
v_gene: TRBV25-1
d_gene: -
j_gene: TRBJ2-7
CDR3nt: TGTGCCAGCAGTGAATTGGGGGGCGGTTTGTACGAGCAGTACTTC
CDR3aa: CASSELGGGLYEQYF

abundance: -
v_gene: TRBV28
d_gene: TRBD1
j_gene: TRBJ2-3
CDR3nt: TGTGCCAGCAGACAGACAGGGATCACAGATACGCAGTATTTT
CDR3aa: CASRQTGITDTQYF

abundance: once
v_gene: TRBV7-2
d_gene: -
j_gene: TRBJ2-7
CDR3nt: TGTGCCAGCAGCCGAACCGGCACAGCCTACGAGCAGTACTTC
CDR3aa: CASSRTGTAYEQYF

abundance: -
v_gene: TRBV5-5
d_gene: -
j_gene: TRBJ1-1
CDR3nt: TGTGCCAGCAGCACGGGCTTGCCCACTGAAGCTTTCTTT
CDR3aa: CASSTGLPTEAFF

abundance: few
v_gene: TRBV2
d_gene: -
j_gene: TRBJ1-2
CDR3nt: TGTGCCAGCAGGAGGGGGGTTAACTATGGCTACACCTTC
CDR3aa: CASRRGVNYGYTF

abundance: -
v_gene: TRBV18
d_gene: TRBD1
j_gene: TRBJ1-2
CDR3nt: TGTGCCAGCTCACCGGGACAGGGATTCGGGATAAGTGGCTACACCTTC
CDR3aa: CASSPGQGFGISGYTF

abundance: -
v_gene: TRBV15
d_gene: TRBD2
j_gene: TRBJ2-5
CDR3nt: TGTGCCGCCGGGGCTAGCGGGAGTGTAGAGACCCAGTACTTC
CDR3aa: CAAGASGSVETQYF

abundance: -
v_gene: TRBV6-5
d_gene: -
j_gene: TRBJ2-2
CDR3nt: TGTGCCAGCAGCAAGGGCCCACACGGGGAGCTGTTTTTT
CDR3aa: CASSKGPHGELFF

abundance: -
v_gene: TRBV10-3
d_gene: -
j_gene: TRBJ1-3
CDR3nt: TGTGCCATCAGTGAGCGGTTGGGCGGCGCGGGGACCCCGCGGGGAAACACCATATATTTT
CDR3aa: CAISERLGGAGTPRGNTIYF

abundance: -
v_gene: TRBV10-2
d_gene: -
j_gene: TRBJ2-3
CDR3nt: TGCGCCAGCAGTGAGGGCACAGATATGCAGTATTTT
CDR3aa: CASSEGTDMQYF

abundance: -
v_gene: TRBV5-1
d_gene: -
j_gene: TRBJ2-1
CDR3nt: TGCGCCAGCAGCTTTGCCCCCCCCTACAATGAGCAGTTCTTC
CDR3aa: CASSFAPPYNEQFF

abundance: -
v_gene: TRBV28
d_gene: -
j_gene: TRBJ1-5
CDR3nt: TGTGCCATTCAGCGACTGGGCAATCAGCCCCAGCATTTT
CDR3aa: CAIQRLGNQPQHF

abundance: once
v_gene: TRBV10-2
d_gene: TRBD2
j_gene: TRBJ2-5
CDR3nt: TGCGCCAGCAACACCGGGGGGGGAGAGACCCAGTACTTC
CDR3aa: CASNTGGGETQYF

abundance: few
v_gene: TRBV14
d_gene: TRBD2
j_gene: TRBJ2-5
CDR3nt: TGTGCCAGCAGCCCCGGACTAGCGGGGGGGCCGAGGGAGACCCAGTACTTC
CDR3aa: CASSPGLAGGPRETQYF

abundance: -
v_gene: TRBV18
d_gene: TRBD2
j_gene: TRBJ2-7
CDR3nt: TGTGCCAGCTCACCAGTACCTAGCGGGGGGACGAAGCAGTACTTC
CDR3aa: CASSPVPSGGTKQYF

abundance: -
v_gene: TRBV19
d_gene: -
j_gene: TRBJ2-4
CDR3nt: TGTGCCAGTAGTATTCTCGGGGAAGGAGCCAAAAACATTCAGTACTTC
CDR3aa: CASSILGEGAKNIQYF

abundance: -
v_gene: TRBV27
d_gene: -
j_gene: TRBJ1-2
CDR3nt: TGTGCCAGCAGCCCGTCAGGGACCCACTATGGCTACACCTTC
CDR3aa: CASSPSGTHYGYTF

abundance: -
v_gene: TRBV6-6
d_gene: TRBD2
j_gene: TRBJ2-3
CDR3nt: TGTGCCAGCACTCGAGGACTAGCGGGGTCAGATACGCAGTATTTT
CDR3aa: CASTRGLAGSDTQYF

abundance: -
v_gene: TRBV7-9
d_gene: -
j_gene: TRBJ2-1
CDR3nt: TGTGCCAGCAGCTTAGGAGACGGGTGGAACAATGAGCAGTTCTTC
CDR3aa: CASSLGDGWNNEQFF

abundance: -
v_gene: TRBV6-5
d_gene: -
j_gene: TRBJ2-3
CDR3nt: TGTGCCAGCAGTTCCTCTTTGGCTGCCGTGACGCAGTATTTT
CDR3aa: CASSSSLAAVTQYF

abundance: -
v_gene: TRBV21-1
d_gene: -
j_gene: TRBJ1-1
CDR3nt: TGTGCCAGCAGGTTAGGGCTTCCCTCTGAAGCTTTCTTT
CDR3aa: CASRLGLPSEAFF

abundance: -
v_gene: TRBV9
d_gene: -
j_gene: TRBJ1-2
CDR3nt: TGTGCCAGCAGCGGTACCACAGGGTCCTATGGCTACACCTTC
CDR3aa: CASSGTTGSYGYTF

abundance: -
v_gene: TRBV29-1
d_gene: TRBD2
j_gene: TRBJ2-2
CDR3nt: TGCAGCGGCGAGGGACTAGCGGGAGGAGGGGGAACCGGGGAGCTGTTTTTT
CDR3aa: CSGEGLAGGGGTGELFF

abundance: -
v_gene: TRBV7-9
d_gene: -
j_gene: TRBJ2-2
CDR3nt: TGTGCCAGCAGCTTACGGGGGATCGGGGAGCTGTTTTTT
CDR3aa: CASSLRGIGELFF

abundance: -
v_gene: TRBV5-6
d_gene: -
j_gene: TRBJ2-5
CDR3nt: TGTGCCAGCAGCCCATCACAGGCGTACCAAGAGACCCAGTACTTC
CDR3aa: CASSPSQAYQETQYF

abundance: -
v_gene: TRBV7-2
d_gene: TRBD1
j_gene: TRBJ2-1
CDR3nt: TGTGCCAGCAGGCCCTCGGGACAGGGGTTGAATGAGCAGTTCTTC
CDR3aa: CASRPSGQGLNEQFF

abundance: -
v_gene: TRBV14
d_gene: -
j_gene: TRBJ2-1
CDR3nt: TGTGCCAGCAGCCAAGGGCTAAGAGGGGGGTCCTACAATGAGCAGTTCTTC
CDR3aa: CASSQGLRGGSYNEQFF

abundance: -
v_gene: TRBV28
d_gene: -
j_gene: TRBJ2-5
CDR3nt: TGTGCCAGCAATACCGGACTCAAAGAGACCCAGTACTTC
CDR3aa: CASNTGLKETQYF

abundance: -
v_gene: TRBV18
d_gene: -
j_gene: TRBJ2-3
CDR3nt: TGTGCCAGCTCACCACCAGTACAGAGGGATACGCAGTATTTT
CDR3aa: CASSPPVQRDTQYF

abundance: -
v_gene: TRBV18
d_gene: TRBD1
j_gene: TRBJ2-7
CDR3nt: TGTGCCAGCTCACCGACAGGGACGAACGAGCAGTACTTC
CDR3aa: CASSPTGTNEQYF

abundance: -
v_gene: TRBV18
d_gene: -
j_gene: TRBJ1-5
CDR3nt: TGTGCCAGCTCACCAATGGGGGGTGGTCAGCCCCAGCATTTT
CDR3aa: CASSPMGGGQPQHF

abundance: -
v_gene: TRBV9
d_gene: TRBD2
j_gene: TRBJ2-7
CDR3nt: TGTGCCAGCAGCGTCGGGACTAGCGGCTACGAGCAGTACTTC
CDR3aa: CASSVGTSGYEQYF

abundance: -
v_gene: TRBV10-1
d_gene: TRBD2
j_gene: TRBJ2-3
CDR3nt: TGCGCCAGCAGTGTCCCGGAGGGGACTAGCGGGGGGACCCGGGCAGATACGCAGTATTTT
CDR3aa: CASSVPEGTSGGTRADTQYF

abundance: -
v_gene: TRBV7-2
d_gene: -
j_gene: TRBJ1-4
CDR3nt: TGTGCCAGCAGCTTAGCCCACGTAGGAAAACTGTTTTTT
CDR3aa: CASSLAHVGKLFF

abundance: -
v_gene: TRBV7-9
d_gene: -
j_gene: TRBJ1-3
CDR3nt: TGTGCCAGCAGCCCCGGGGGAGGGAGGATTGAAAACACCATATATTTT
CDR3aa: CASSPGGGRIENTIYF

abundance: once
v_gene: TRBV19
d_gene: -
j_gene: TRBJ2-7
CDR3nt: TGTGCCAGTAGTCCCGGGACTGGACTCTACGAGCAGTACTTC
CDR3aa: CASSPGTGLYEQYF

abundance: once
v_gene: TRBV15
d_gene: -
j_gene: TRBJ2-7
CDR3nt: TGTGCCACCAGCAGAGATAGGGGGACCTACGAGCAGTACTTC
CDR3aa: CATSRDRGTYEQYF

abundance: -
v_gene: TRBV9
d_gene: -
j_gene: TRBJ2-2
CDR3nt: TGTGCCAGCAGCCCGGTGGGCGGGACGCGCTGGGGGGAGCTGTTTTTT
CDR3aa: CASSPVGGTRWGELFF

abundance: -
v_gene: TRBV29-1
d_gene: -
j_gene: TRBJ1-1
CDR3nt: TGCAGCGTTGAAGCTTGGCTGGGTTTGAGGTCAGCTTTCTTT
CDR3aa: CSVEAWLGLRSAFF

abundance: few
v_gene: TRBV2
d_gene: -
j_gene: TRBJ1-4
CDR3nt: TGTGCCAGCAAACAACAGGGCGCGGATGAAAAACTGTTTTTT
CDR3aa: CASKQQGADEKLFF

abundance: -
v_gene: TRBV28
d_gene: -
j_gene: TRBJ2-7
CDR3nt: TGTGCCAGCAGATCCCTGGGGGTAGCCGGGATTGAGCAGTACTTC
CDR3aa: CASRSLGVAGIEQYF

abundance: -
v_gene: TRBV4-2
d_gene: -
j_gene: TRBJ2-1
CDR3nt: TGTGCCAGCAGCCAACCTGGGGAGGGGGACTCCCGTGAGCAGTTCTTC
CDR3aa: CASSQPGEGDSREQFF

abundance: -
v_gene: TRBV6-5
d_gene: -
j_gene: TRBJ1-6
CDR3nt: TGTGCCAGCAATCGCCGGGAGGGGACTAATTCACCCCTCCACTTT
CDR3aa: CASNRREGTNSPLHF

abundance: once
v_gene: TRBV18
d_gene: TRBD1
j_gene: TRBJ2-2
CDR3nt: TGTGCCAGCTCACCACAACTGGGACAGGGCCCCACCGGGGAGCTGTTTTTT
CDR3aa: CASSPQLGQGPTGELFF

abundance: once
v_gene: TRBV27
d_gene: TRBD1
j_gene: TRBJ1-1
CDR3nt: TGTGCCAGCCAAATTACAGGGGGAGGGACTGAAGCTTTCTTT
CDR3aa: CASQITGGGTEAFF

abundance: -
v_gene: TRBV6-1
d_gene: -
j_gene: TRBJ1-1
CDR3nt: TGTGCCAGCAGCCCCAAATTGAACACTGAAGCTTTCTTT
CDR3aa: CASSPKLNTEAFF

abundance: once
v_gene: TRBV28
d_gene: -
j_gene: TRBJ1-5
CDR3nt: TGTGCCAGCAGTTCGTCCCGGGCCCTCAATCAGCCCCAGCATTTT
CDR3aa: CASSSSRALNQPQHF

abundance: -
v_gene: TRBV5-1
d_gene: -
j_gene: TRBJ2-5
CDR3nt: TGCGCCAGCAGCTTGGAAGGGGGTGAGACCCAGTACTTC
CDR3aa: CASSLEGGETQYF

abundance: -
v_gene: TRBV5-4
d_gene: -
j_gene: TRBJ2-5
CDR3nt: TGTGCCAGCAGCCCCGAATCCCAGAGGGAGACCCAGTACTTC
CDR3aa: CASSPESQRETQYF

abundance: -
v_gene: TRBV5-5
d_gene: -
j_gene: TRBJ1-2
CDR3nt: TGTGCCAGCAGCTTAGGGTTATCGGAGGCCTATGGCTACACCTTC
CDR3aa: CASSLGLSEAYGYTF

abundance: -
v_gene: TRBV9
d_gene: -
j_gene: TRBJ2-4
CDR3nt: TGTGCCAGCAGCGCCCATCCCCACAGTGGGGATGGGGACATTCAGTACTTC
CDR3aa: CASSAHPHSGDGDIQYF

abundance: -
v_gene: TRBV7-8
d_gene: -
j_gene: TRBJ2-3
CDR3nt: TGTGCCAGCAGCTTTAGCGGTAAAAGCACAGATACGCAGTATTTT
CDR3aa: CASSFSGKSTDTQYF

abundance: -
v_gene: TRBV10-3
d_gene: TRBD1
j_gene: TRBJ2-3
CDR3nt: TGTGCCATCAGATTGGGACAGGGGAGCACAGATACGCAGTATTTT
CDR3aa: CAIRLGQGSTDTQYF

abundance: -
v_gene: TRBV5-1
d_gene: -
j_gene: TRBJ1-3
CDR3nt: TGCGCCAGCAGCGAGGACAGTTTCTCTGGAAACACCATATATTTT
CDR3aa: CASSEDSFSGNTIYF